This passage covers 15 T cell receptor beta chains from one sample sequenced in a study of human T cells and chemical hapten exposure. Sample time point: patch test 3, about 24 weeks after DPC sensitization. Specified treatment: therapeutic diphenylcyclopropenone sensitization with weekly scalp DPC. TCRdb analysed the RACE reads with MiXCR anew, one entry per CDR3 protein. This table has 90,000 to 110,000 distinct CDR3 sequences, around 35% appearing once. The specimen was whole blood, collected in connection with sensitization to the hapten diphenylcyclopropenone (DPC). All receptors come from a man aged 35-49 years with alopecia areata. Some clones in this sample may be carry-over from other donors' samples.

This clonotype showed up just once. The rearrangement joins TRBV12-3 or TRBV12-4 to TRBJ2-1; D gene ambiguous. Deletions cut 5 bases from V and 0 bases from J, with 17 bases between. The CDR3 covers 17 residues. The CDR3 region is CASSPTSASSSYNEQFF. The CDR3 DNA sequence: TGTGCCAGCAGTCCCACGTCAGCATCGAGCTCCTACAATGAGCAGTTCTTC.

V gene TRBV5-1 combines with J gene TRBJ2-1; 9 nucleotides match TRBD2. Germline CDR1 reads SGHRS; CDR2 reads YFSETQ. Trimming at V came to 4 bases and at J to 5 bases, leaving 10 bases not matched to a gene. This CDR3 is 16 amino acids long. The CDR3 region has the DNA TGCGCCAGCAGCCCGATAGTAGCGGGAGTCCACAATGAGCAGTTCTTC. Protein sequence: CASSPIVAGVHNEQFF.

The chain combines TRBV4-3 with TRBJ2-3; the match to TRBD2 covers 9 bases. The V and J ends lost 0 bases and 0 bases, in that order; junction bases with no gene match: 7. The CDR3 runs to 18 residues. Germline values: CDR1 LGHNA, CDR2 YSLEER. The CDR3 nucleotides read TGCGCCAGCAGCCAAGATAATCCTAGCGGGACAAGCACAGATACGCAGTATTTT. Protein: CASSQDNPSGTSTDTQYF.

J is TRBJ2-7 and V is TRBV3-1; TRBD1 agrees at 10 bases. The CDR3 is made up of 15 amino acids. V lost 5 bases, J lost 5 bases, and 9 bases stayed unmatched. Germline loops: CDR1 LGHDT, CDR2 YNNKEL (reference sequence). Written as DNA, the CDR3 is TGTGCCAGCAGCATATGGCGACAGGGGGCGGACGAGCAGTACTTC. It encodes CASSIWRQGADEQYF.

The chain recombines TRBV29-1 with TRBJ2-3; D uncertain. CDR3 size: 11 residues. CDR1 SQVTM and CDR2 ANQGSEA come from the germline V gene. Trimming removed 7 bases from V and 5 bases from J, with 10 bases in between. CDR3 amino acids: CSAPKGDTQYF. The CDR3 bases are TGCAGCGCTCCAAAAGGAGATACGCAGTATTTT.

V usage is TRBV29-1 and J usage is TRBJ1-5; weak D call: TRBD1 (6 bases). Trimming shortened V by 3 bases and J by 2 bases, and 20 bases separated the two germline ends. Germline V gene data show CDR1 as SQVTM and CDR2 as ANQGSEA. The CDR3 has 17 residues. The CDR3 sequence: CSVDGRGQVGGNQPQHF. Here the CDR3 DNA reads TGCAGCGTTGATGGCCGGGGGCAGGTTGGGGGCAATCAGCCCCAGCATTTT.

J is TRBJ2-5 and V is TRBV7-9; TRBD2 matches 7 bases. CDR1 is SEHNR and CDR2 is FQNEAQ in the germline V gene (reference sequence). This CDR3 region has 15 residues. V was clipped by 6 bases and J by 4 bases; unmatched bases: 11. This chain's CDR3 is CASSHPTGRIETQYF. Here the CDR3 DNA reads TGTGCCAGCAGTCATCCCACCGGGAGGATAGAGACCCAGTACTTC. Full variable domain (missing parts from reference TRBV7-9 and TRBJ2-5): DTGVSQNPRHKITKRGQNVTFRCDPISEHNRLYWYRQTLGQGPEFLTYFQNEAQLEKSRLLSDRFSAERPKGSFSTLEIQRTEQGDSAMYLCASSHPTGRIETQYFGPGTRLLVL.

The chain couples TRBV12-3 or TRBV12-4 to TRBJ2-7, with a weak D call TRBD1 (6 bases). Trimming removed 8 bases from V and 0 bases from J, with 11 bases in between. The CDR3 is 13 residues long. This chain's CDR3 is CASRRTVSYEQYF. CDR3 nucleotides: TGTGCCAGCCGACGGACAGTCTCCTACGAGCAGTACTTC.

The V gene is TRBV10-3, the J gene TRBJ2-3; D possibly corresponds to TRBD1 (6 bases). Between the trimmed V and J ends, which lost 6 bases and 1 base, there was a span of 11 bases. This CDR3 has 14 amino acids. Germline assignment: CDR1 ENHRY and CDR2 SYGVKD. CDR3 protein: CAISRQVGTDTQYF. The CDR3 coding sequence is TGTGCCATCAGCCGACAGGTGGGCACAGATACGCAGTATTTT.

The chain employs TRBV20-1 and TRBJ2-7; 10 bases map to TRBD2. This CDR3 comprises 14 residues. In germline, CDR1 is DFQATT, CDR2 SNEGSKA (reference sequence). The V gene end was trimmed by 6 bases and the J gene end by 2 bases; junction bases not matched to a gene: 7. CDR3 sequence (DNA): TGCAGTGCAAGTCGACTAGCGGGTGCCTACGAGCAGTACGTC. This encodes CSASRLAGAYEQYV.

This clonotype has a handful of counts. The rearrangement joins TRBV6-6 to TRBJ1-2; 8 bases line up with TRBD1. The CDR3 consists of 14 residues. The germline CDR1 and CDR2 sequences are MNHNY and SVGAGI (reference sequence). The V segment lost 4 bases and the J segment 4 bases; nucleotides outside the gene matches: 5. CDR3 nucleotide sequence: TGTGCCAGCAGTTCCGACAGGGGAAGCTATGGCTACACCTTC. Amino acid sequence: CASSSDRGSYGYTF.

This clonotype was counted a few times. The chain couples TRBV9 to TRBJ2-3; 10 bases match TRBD2. Germline V lookup: CDR1 SGDLS, CDR2 YYNGEE. The junction had 9 bases not matched to a gene; V was cut back by 4 bases and J by 4 bases. There are 16 residues in the CDR3. The CDR3 nucleotides read TGTGCCAGCAGCCCGACATTAGCGGGAGGACCAGATACGCAGTATTTT. It translates to CASSPTLAGGPDTQYF.

This sequence joins TRBV29-1 and TRBJ2-1; D remains unclear. The germline gives CDR1 SQVTM, CDR2 ANQGSEA. The CDR3 is made up of 12 amino acids. Between the trimmed V and J ends, which lost 4 bases and 13 bases, there was a span of 17 bases. The CDR3 protein is CSVVAPRIAQFF. CDR3 coding DNA: TGCAGCGTTGTGGCCCCAAGGATTGCCCAGTTCTTC.

This chain joins TRBV20-1 and TRBJ2-3, with 7 bases aligning to TRBD1. Germline assignment: CDR1 DFQATT and CDR2 SNEGSKA (reference sequence). The CDR3 is 15 residues long. CDR3 protein: CSATAKTGVSDTQYF. In DNA, the CDR3 is TGCAGCGCCACCGCGAAAACAGGGGTATCAGATACGCAGTATTTT.

This clonotype was recorded a few times. The chain uses TRBV29-1 and TRBJ1-2, with no clear D. The CDR3 runs 12 residues. V was trimmed by 2 bases and J by 1 base, leaving 5 bases between them. CDR1 SQVTM and CDR2 ANQGSEA come from the germline V gene. CDR3 residues: CSVESVNYGYTF. In nucleotides, the CDR3 is TGCAGCGTTGAATCGGTTAACTATGGCTACACCTTC.